This T cell receptor (beta chain) was captured in a study of shared T cell receptors in the human thymus. The ends were cut back, 5 bases at V and 5 bases at J, with 27 bases in the middle. CDR1 and CDR2 (germline): GTSNPN, SVGIG (reference sequence). CDR3 size: 17 residues. Assay: immunoSEQ multiplex PCR; the TCRdb copy retains only in-frame clones and omits some. The table includes about 500,000 clones, about 80% detected once. These sequences were also reported in another study, on human thymus T cells. That publication notes: Thymus tissue was removed during corrective cardiac surgery.

The chain employs TRBV30 and TRBJ2-5; the D gene is possibly TRBD1 (6 bases). This TCR was sampled from a boy under three years old with a congenital heart defect. Source material: thymocytes. The CDR3 region is CAWGAGLAGQPGETQYF. The CDR3 DNA reads as TGTGCCTGGGGCGCGGGCCTCGCTGGACAGCCGGGGGAGACCCAGTACTTC.